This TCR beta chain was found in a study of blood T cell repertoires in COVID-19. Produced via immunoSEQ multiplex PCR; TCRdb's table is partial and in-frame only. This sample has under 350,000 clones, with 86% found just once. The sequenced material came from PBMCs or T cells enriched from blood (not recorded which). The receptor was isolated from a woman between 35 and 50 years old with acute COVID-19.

Here the CDR3 DNA reads TGTGCCAGCTCACCGGCTCGGAGCTCTGGAAACACCATATATTTT. Amino acids: CASSPARSSGNTIYF. The J gene is TRBJ1-3, the V gene TRBV18, with unresolved D. This CDR3 region has 15 residues. CDR1 KGHSH and CDR2 LQKENI come from the germline V gene. Between the trimmed V and J ends, which lost 3 bases and 0 bases, there was a span of 9 bases.